The 23 T cell receptor beta chains in this list originate from one sample, sequenced in a study of T-cell memory formation after mild COVID-19. TCRdb redid the calling of the 5' RACE reads with MiXCR, one entry per CDR3 protein. This table holds about 440,000 distinct CDR3 sequences, about 19% found once. Sequences were obtained from PBMCs or a T cell subset sorted from them (not recorded which). These receptors originate from an adult woman who had mild COVID-19 (a few samples of this study predate the infection). Cell type and time point are not known.

This clonotype was detected only a few times. The CDR3, as DNA: TGTGCCAGCAGATTGACACAGGGGGGCAATCAGCCCCAGCATTTT. It translates to CASRLTQGGNQPQHF. The rearrangement uses TRBV28 and TRBJ1-5; 8 bases are shared with TRBD1. CDR3 size: 15 residues. Germline V gene sequence: CDR1 MDHEN, CDR2 SYDVKM. V trimming: 6 bases; J trimming: 2 bases; junction bases outside the gene matches: 6.

The rearrangement joins TRBV5-1 to TRBJ2-2; either TRBD1 or TRBD2 may supply D (5 bases each). CDR1 is SGHRS, CDR2 YFSETQ, per germline. The CDR3 has 14 amino acids. V lost 7 bases to trimming and J lost 1 base, with 11 bases between them. The CDR3 DNA follows: TGCGCCAGCGGCCGGGGCAGGAACACCGGGGAGCTGTTTTTT. Translated, it gives CASGRGRNTGELFF.

The chain has TRBV25-1 and TRBJ2-1; no reliable D call. There are 14 residues in the CDR3. The V end lost 1 base, the J end lost 4 bases, and 8 bases lay between the germline ends. From germline, CDR1 is MGHDK and CDR2 SYGVNS. The CDR3 nucleotides are TGTGCCAGCAGTGAATCCCATGAATACAATGAGCAGTTCTTC. It specifies CASSESHEYNEQFF. The whole variable domain, filled in from reference TRBV25-1 and TRBJ2-1, reads EADIYQTPRYLVIGTGKKITLECSQTMGHDKMYWYQQDPGMELHLIHYSYGVNSTEKGDLSSESTVSRIRTEHFPLTLESARPSHTSQYLCASSESHEYNEQFFGPGTRLTVL.

This clonotype has just a few counts. This chain links TRBV9 with TRBJ1-4; tentative D call: TRBD1 (6 bases). The germline V gene encodes CDR1 SGDLS and CDR2 YYNGEE. V was pared by 4 bases and J by 5 bases, with 12 bases between. This CDR3 region has 14 residues. CDR3 sequence reads: CASSPQGPNEKLFF. As DNA, the CDR3 is TGTGCCAGCAGCCCCCAGGGGCCGAATGAAAAACTGTTTTTT.

The chain joins TRBV11-1 to TRBJ1-1; D remains unclear. V was cut by 4 bases and J by 3 bases, with 21 bases left in between. CDR3 length: 17 residues. From germline, CDR1 is SGHAT and CDR2 FQDESV (reference sequence). As DNA, the CDR3 is TGTGCCAGCAGCTATTCCGGGAACGAAGACCTACACACTGAAGCTTTCTTT. Protein: CASSYSGNEDLHTEAFF.

This chain connects TRBV7-9 to TRBJ1-6; D not resolved. Germline V gene data show CDR1 as SEHNR and CDR2 as FQNEAQ (reference sequence). The length of the CDR3 is 15 residues. V shed 0 bases and J shed 12 bases, with 15 bases lying between them. The CDR3 protein is CASSLATEGGGPLHF. The CDR3 DNA follows: TGTGCCAGCAGCTTAGCAACCGAGGGCGGTGGACCCCTCCACTTT.

There are many counts of this clonotype. The rearrangement joins TRBV7-9 to TRBJ1-1; D is unresolved. Trimming stripped 6 bases from V and 1 base from J, with 6 bases between. This CDR3 region has 12 residues. Germline CDR1 is SEHNR and CDR2 is FQNEAQ (reference sequence). Here the CDR3 reads CASSHRNTEAFF. The CDR3 DNA sequence: TGTGCCAGCAGTCACAGGAACACTGAAGCTTTCTTT.

The rearrangement uses TRBV15 and TRBJ1-5; 7 bases are a match to TRBD1. Germline CDR1 LNHNV, CDR2 YYDKDF (reference sequence). V lost 5 bases to trimming and J lost 3 bases; unmatched junction nucleotides: 7. The CDR3 consists of 15 residues. In DNA form, the CDR3 reads TGTGCCACCAGCGGGGACAGACTATACAATCAGCCCCAGCATTTT. The encoded protein is CATSGDRLYNQPQHF.

The table lists this clonotype with many counts. V is TRBV24-1 and J is TRBJ2-1, with D hard to call. The CDR3 contains 13 residues. The germline CDR1 and CDR2 sequences are KGHDR and SFDVKD. V was clipped by 2 bases and J by 9 bases, with 10 bases between them. CDR3: CATSDYVRGEQFF. The DNA for the CDR3 is TGTGCCACCAGTGATTACGTCCGCGGTGAGCAGTTCTTC.

This clonotype was observed a handful of times. The chain recombines TRBV27 with TRBJ2-7, with D tentatively TRBD2 (6 bases). V was cut by 0 bases and J by 0 bases, with 12 bases left in between. CDR3 size: 16 residues. Germline CDR1 reads MNHEY; CDR2 reads SMNVEV (reference sequence). The DNA of the CDR3 is TGTGCCAGCAGTTTATCGGGCCTAGCGTACTCCTACGAGCAGTACTTC. This encodes CASSLSGLAYSYEQYF.

This clonotype has a handful of counts. The chain links TRBV7-9 to TRBJ2-1; D could derive from TRBD1 or TRBD2 (6 bases each). The CDR3 runs to 14 residues. Deletions cut 5 bases from V and 8 bases from J, with 16 bases between. The germline V gene has CDR1 SEHNR and CDR2 FQNEAQ (reference sequence). The CDR3 DNA reads as TGTGCCAGCAGCCGGGCGACAGGAGGGGATGAGCAGTTCTTC. Protein product: CASSRATGGDEQFF.

In its sample, this clonotype was seen a few times. This chain links TRBV9 with TRBJ1-2; D is ambiguous. Germline V gives CDR1 SGDLS, CDR2 YYNGEE. This CDR3 comprises 15 residues. V was clipped by 1 base and J by 8 bases, with 18 bases between them. The CDR3 here is CASSVTTLAARGYTF. The CDR3 bases are TGTGCCAGCAGCGTAACGACGCTGGCGGCGCGGGGCTACACCTTC.

The rearrangement joins TRBV24-1 to TRBJ1-1; maybe TRBD1 (6 bases). The germline gives CDR1 KGHDR, CDR2 SFDVKD. Trimming stripped 7 bases from V and 5 bases from J, with 13 bases between. This CDR3 spans 13 amino acids. The CDR3 DNA reads as TGTGCCACCAGCTTCGGAGGGGGAACTGAAGCTTTCTTT. This codes for CATSFGGGTEAFF.

This clonotype was counted between two and nine times. The chain joins TRBV29-1 to TRBJ2-1; D might be TRBD2 (5 bases). The germline V gene encodes CDR1 SQVTM and CDR2 ANQGSEA. This CDR3 spans 16 amino acids. The germline V and J ends were trimmed by 7 bases and 5 bases, with 24 bases remaining between them. The CDR3 reads CSDYQTAASTNNEQFF. The CDR3 DNA reads TGCAGCGATTACCAAACAGCGGCAAGTACCAACAATGAGCAGTTCTTC.

The chain has TRBV29-1 and TRBJ2-7; 8 nucleotides match TRBD2. Germline V gene data show CDR1 as SQVTM and CDR2 as ANQGSEA. J gave up 2 bases and V 4 bases, and 4 bases lay outside the gene matches. CDR3 length: 13 residues. In nucleotides, the CDR3 is TGCAGCGTTGTTAGCGGGGCTACCTACGAGCAGTACTTC. It is translated as CSVVSGATYEQYF.

The chain joins TRBV7-8 to TRBJ2-3; no firm D call. CDR3 length: 12 residues. Between the trimmed V and J ends, which lost 2 bases and 6 bases, there was a span of 6 bases. Germline V gene data show CDR1 as SGHVS and CDR2 as FQNEAQ. CDR3 DNA sequence: TGTGCCAGCAGCTTAAACCACGATACGCAGTATTTT. Translating it yields CASSLNHDTQYF.

This clonotype was seen a few times. The chain couples TRBV19 to TRBJ2-1; D might be TRBD2 (6 bases). The germline V gene encodes CDR1 LNHDA and CDR2 SQIVND (reference sequence). The V gene lost 2 bases and the J gene lost 9 bases, with 14 bases spanning the gap. The CDR3 spans 14 residues. Written as DNA, the CDR3 is TGTGCCAGTAGTATAAATCCCGGGAGAGCTGAGCAGTTCTTC. Its translation is CASSINPGRAEQFF.

This clonotype has only a few counts. V is TRBV11-2 and J is TRBJ2-3, with D possibly TRBD2 on 5 matching bases. CDR1 SGHAT and CDR2 FQNNGV come from the germline V gene. Trimming cost V 7 bases and J 6 bases, with 14 bases left between them. The CDR3 runs 13 residues. The CDR3 DNA reads as TGTGCCAGCACCGATCTAACTAGTGATACGCAGTATTTT. Protein: CASTDLTSDTQYF.

V gene TRBV7-3 combines with J gene TRBJ2-1; 7 nucleotides match TRBD1. The CDR3 consists of 15 residues. V shed 5 bases and J 2 bases; nucleotides not matched to a gene: 6. The germline CDR1 and CDR2 sequences are SGHTA and FQGTGA. The CDR3 reads CASSVGQVTYNEQFF. In DNA, the CDR3 is TGTGCCAGCAGCGTAGGACAGGTTACCTACAATGAGCAGTTCTTC.

The rearrangement uses TRBV7-3 and TRBJ1-1, with a possible D match to TRBD1 (5 bases). There are 13 residues in the CDR3. V lost 5 bases, J lost 4 bases, and 11 bases lay in between. Germline V gene sequence: CDR1 SGHTA, CDR2 FQGTGA. The CDR3 loop is CASSPDKGTEAFF. CDR3 in DNA: TGTGCCAGCAGCCCGGACAAAGGCACTGAAGCTTTCTTT. The entire variable domain, with the rest obtained from reference TRBV7-3 and TRBJ1-1, is as follows: GAGVSQTPSNKVTEKGKYVELRCDPISGHTALYWYRQSLGQGPEFLIYFQGTGAADDSGLPNDRFFAVRPEGSVSTLKIQRTERGDSAVYLCASSPDKGTEAFFGQGTRLTVV.

The V and J genes are TRBV12-3 or TRBV12-4 and TRBJ2-7, with TRBD2 matching over 9 bases. This CDR3 spans 13 amino acids. The junction had 2 bases not matched to a gene; V was cut back by 6 bases and J by 2 bases. This chain's CDR3 is CASSPSGTYEQYF. The CDR3 nucleotides are TGTGCCAGCAGCCCTAGCGGGACCTACGAGCAGTACTTC.

The sample holds one count of this clonotype. The rearrangement joins TRBV5-5 to TRBJ1-1, with D possibly matching TRBD1 (6 bases). Germline-derived CDR1 and CDR2 are SGHKS and YYEKEE (reference sequence). Trimming took off 4 bases at V and 0 bases at J, with 13 bases between the two ends. This CDR3 has 15 amino acids. Written as DNA, the CDR3 is TGTGCCAGCAGCCCTCACGGACAGCTGAACACTGAAGCTTTCTTT. Protein: CASSPHGQLNTEAFF.

This clonotype was detected ten times or more. The chain links TRBV7-8 to TRBJ2-3, with D possibly called TRBD1 or TRBD2 (5 bases each). The CDR3 is 14 amino acids. Between the trimmed V and J ends, which lost 4 bases and 6 bases, there was a span of 14 bases. Germline V gives CDR1 SGHVS, CDR2 FQNEAQ. The CDR3 loop reads CASSSRDPGDTQYF. CDR3 nucleotide sequence: TGTGCCAGCAGCTCCCGGGACCCGGGGGATACGCAGTATTTT.